This T cell receptor beta chain was observed in a study of T cell responses to AZD1222 COVID-19 vaccine. Whole-study findings and limits: In a largely white British group with more females than males, clonal diversity was possibly underestimated. Nearly half of spike-specific TCRs reportedly target unmutated variant regions.

The protocol was immunoSEQ multiplex PCR, while the TCRdb copy is restricted to in-frame clones and leaves out a portion. Here the sample spans approximately 210,000 clones, roughly 94% being singletons. The CDR3 covers 15 residues. Unmatched junction bases numbered 7, after V lost 0 bases and J lost 6 bases. Per germline, CDR1 SGDLS and CDR2 YYNGEE. Details on this clone: As yet, its antigen is unknown.

The sample consisted of peripheral blood, taken 28 days after the second dose of the MenACWY control vaccine. The TCR sequence derives from an adult who received the MenACWY meningococcal vaccine as a control. This chain joins TRBV9 and TRBJ2-7; 9 positions agree with TRBD1. The CDR3 nucleotides are TGTGCCAGCAGCGTAGCTGGGACAGGGAGGATCGAGCAGTACTTC. This gives the protein CASSVAGTGRIEQYF.